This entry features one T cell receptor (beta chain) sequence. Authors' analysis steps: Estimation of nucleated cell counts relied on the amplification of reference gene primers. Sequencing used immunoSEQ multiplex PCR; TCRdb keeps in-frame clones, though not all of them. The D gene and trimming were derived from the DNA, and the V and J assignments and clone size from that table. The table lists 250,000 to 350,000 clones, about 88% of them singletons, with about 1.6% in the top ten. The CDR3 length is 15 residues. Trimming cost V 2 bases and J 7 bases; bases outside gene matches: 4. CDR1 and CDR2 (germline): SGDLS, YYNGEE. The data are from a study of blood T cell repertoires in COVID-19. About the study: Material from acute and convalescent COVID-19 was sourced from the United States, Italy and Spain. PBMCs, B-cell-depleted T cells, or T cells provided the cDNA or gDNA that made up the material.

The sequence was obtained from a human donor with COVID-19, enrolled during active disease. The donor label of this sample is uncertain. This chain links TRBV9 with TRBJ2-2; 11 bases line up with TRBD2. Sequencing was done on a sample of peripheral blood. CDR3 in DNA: TGTGCCAGCAGCGTCTTAGCGGGAGGGGGCGGGGAGCTGTTTTTT. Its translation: CASSVLAGGGGELFF.